These T cell receptor beta chains were read from a single sample in a study of T cells in Graves' hyperthyroidism and ophthalmopathy. TCRdb redid the calling of the multiplex PCR reads with MiXCR, one entry per CDR3 protein. The table includes 550,000 to 600,000 distinct CDR3 sequences, 15% to 20% detected once. The sequenced sample consisted of blood. These receptor sequences come from a woman between 18 and 29 years old with Graves' hyperthyroidism. CDR3s include the opening cysteine and the closing phenylalanine or tryptophan. Fields, in order: clone size, V gene, D gene, J gene, CDR3 DNA, CDR3 protein. A D gene is named only where the DNA matches it firmly. Clone size appears in some rows only: once, few, many, or a class for an expanded clone.

>few|TRBV6-2/TRBV6-3|-|TRBJ2-7
TGTGCCAGCAGTTACTCGGCAGCCCTATCCTACGAGCAGTACTTC
CASSYSAALSYEQYF
>-|TRBV27|-|TRBJ2-4
TGTGCCAGCAGTGAAACAGTCGGGGTAGCCAAAAACATTCAGTACTTC
CASSETVGVAKNIQYF
>many|TRBV6-1|TRBD1|TRBJ2-7
TGTGCCAGCAGTTACCTGGCTGGGACAGCCGCCGAGCAGTACTTC
CASSYLAGTAAEQYF
>-|TRBV29-1|-|TRBJ1-4
TGCAGCGTCCGATATCGAGCAACTAATGAAAAACTGTTTTTT
CSVRYRATNEKLFF
>-|TRBV11-2|-|TRBJ2-1
TGTGCCAGCAGCTTAACCTTATGGCAGAGTGAGCAGTTCTTC
CASSLTLWQSEQFF
>-|TRBV4-1|-|TRBJ1-1
TGCGCCAGCAGCCAGCGGGAGGGGGCTGAAGCTTTCTTT
CASSQREGAEAFF
>many|TRBV2|-|TRBJ1-1
TGTGCCAGCAGCACATCGAACACTGAAGCTTTCTTT
CASSTSNTEAFF
>few|TRBV14|-|TRBJ2-7
TGTGCCAGCAGCCAAGTGGGGGGAGGATTTTCCTACGAGCAGTACTTC
CASSQVGGGFSYEQYF
>many|TRBV28|-|TRBJ2-7
TGTGCCAGCAGTTCCCCTTGGGCGGGCTCCTACGAGCAGTACTTC
CASSSPWAGSYEQYF
>many|TRBV10-2|TRBD1|TRBJ1-1
TGCGCCAGCTACAGGGGAAAGAACACTGAAGCTTTCTTT
CASYRGKNTEAFF
>-|TRBV12-3/TRBV12-4|-|TRBJ2-1
TGTGCCAGCAGTTTAGCGGGGCCGAGCTCCTACAATGAGCAGTTCTTC
CASSLAGPSSYNEQFF
>few|TRBV6-4|TRBD1|TRBJ2-2
TGTGCCAGCAGACGAGGACAGGGAGAGACCGGGGAGCTGTTTTTT
CASRRGQGETGELFF
>few|TRBV6-1|-|TRBJ1-2
TGTGCCAGCTGGCACAACTATGGCTACACCTTC
CASWHNYGYTF
>few|TRBV12-3/TRBV12-4|-|TRBJ1-3
TGTGCCAGCAGTTCGACCGGGGCACTTGGAAACACCATATATTTT
CASSSTGALGNTIYF
>many|TRBV2|TRBD2|TRBJ2-2
TGTGCCAGCAGTGAAGATCTAGCGGGGAGTAACACCGGGGAGCTGTTTTTT
CASSEDLAGSNTGELFF
>many|TRBV28|-|TRBJ2-4
TGTGCCAGCAGCGAAATCAGGGGAAGGGCCAAAAACATTCAGTACTTC
CASSEIRGRAKNIQYF
>few|TRBV5-1|-|TRBJ1-2
TGCGCCAGCAGCTGGGTGACAGGCACCTATGGCTACACCTTC
CASSWVTGTYGYTF
>-|TRBV24-1|TRBD2|TRBJ2-1
TGTGCCACCAGTGACTGCGCGGGGGGGGTGGCCTACAATGAGCAGTTCTTC
CATSDCAGGVAYNEQFF
>many|TRBV3-1|-|TRBJ2-3
TGTGCCAGCAGCCCCACGAGCACCCTTAGCACAGATACGCAGTATTTT
CASSPTSTLSTDTQYF
>-|TRBV20-1|TRBD1|TRBJ1-4
TGCAGTGCCCGGGACAGGGATTCGAGTGATAAAAAACTGTTTTTT
CSARDRDSSDKKLFF
>-|TRBV5-6|TRBD1|TRBJ2-5
TGTGCCAGCAGCTTGGGACAGGGGGTCCAAGAGACCCAGTACTTC
CASSLGQGVQETQYF
>-|TRBV7-6|TRBD1|TRBJ1-5
TGTGCCAGCAGCGCGCTCCGGGACAGGGGAGGGCCCCAGCATTTT
CASSALRDRGGPQHF
>few|TRBV11-3|-|TRBJ2-2
TGTGCCAGCAGCCCGTGGACCGGGGAGCTGTTTTTT
CASSPWTGELFF
>few|TRBV20-1|-|TRBJ2-7
TGCAGTGCTAGATTGTGGGACAACTACGAGCAGTACTTC
CSARLWDNYEQYF
>many|TRBV7-9|TRBD2|TRBJ2-1
TGTGCCAGCAGCTTAAGTGCTGCGGGGGGGGACAATGAGCAGTTCTTC
CASSLSAAGGDNEQFF
>few|TRBV6-1|TRBD1|TRBJ2-1
TGTGCCAGCAGAGAACCCGGGACAGGGGAGGATGAGCAGTTCTTC
CASREPGTGEDEQFF
>few|TRBV20-1|TRBD1|TRBJ1-2
TGCAGTGCTAGACAAATCAGACAGGGGCAGAAATACACCTTC
CSARQIRQGQKYTF
>-|TRBV10-3|TRBD1|TRBJ1-5
TGTGCCATCAGTGAGTCGAGGACAGGGATAAATCAGCCCCAGCATTTT
CAISESRTGINQPQHF
>many|TRBV2|-|TRBJ1-1
TGTGCCAGCAGCCTACCTAGGGTTAACACAGGGAACACTGAAGCTTTCTTT
CASSLPRVNTGNTEAFF
>few|TRBV10-3|-|TRBJ2-1
TGTGCCATCAGTGATAGGGGGTACTACAATGAGCAGTTCTTC
CAISDRGYYNEQFF
>many|TRBV5-1|-|TRBJ2-7
TGCGCCAGCAGCTTGGCCAAAGGACAGTTTTCCTACGAGCAGTACTTC
CASSLAKGQFSYEQYF
>few|TRBV4-2|-|TRBJ2-3
TGTGCCAGCAGCCAAGATCCAGACTACCGAAGCACAGATACGCAGTATTTT
CASSQDPDYRSTDTQYF
>many|TRBV7-2|TRBD2|TRBJ2-1
TGTGCCAGCAGCTTAGATAGACTAGCGGGAAATGAGCAGTTCTTC
CASSLDRLAGNEQFF
>-|TRBV6-1|-|TRBJ1-4
TGTGCCAGCAGTTATAGTTCGGTGTCGACGGGGGAAAATGAAAAACTGTTTTTT
CASSYSSVSTGENEKLFF
>many|TRBV3-1|TRBD2|TRBJ2-7
TGTGCCAGCAGCACCCGGACTAGCGTCGCCTACGAGCAGTACTTC
CASSTRTSVAYEQYF
>few|TRBV12-3/TRBV12-4|-|TRBJ1-3
TGTGCCAGCAGTTTGCAGACTGGAAACACCATATATTTT
CASSLQTGNTIYF
>-|TRBV20-1|-|TRBJ2-1
TGCAGTGCTAGCAACCCCCTGACCTCCTACAATGAGCAGTTCTTC
CSASNPLTSYNEQFF
>-|TRBV20-1|TRBD2|TRBJ2-7
TGCAGTGCTAGGAAAAGCGGGAGGACCTACGAGCAGTACTTC
CSARKSGRTYEQYF
>few|TRBV7-2|TRBD1|TRBJ2-1
TGTGCCAGCAGCTTCGACAGGGTTTTGAGTGAGCAGTTCTTC
CASSFDRVLSEQFF
>few|TRBV30|-|TRBJ1-5
TGTGCCTGGAGTGTACTTTCCTTTCAGCCCCAGCATTTT
CAWSVLSFQPQHF
>-|TRBV24-1|TRBD1|TRBJ1-2
TGTGCCACCAGTCCTCAGGGGGGCTATGGCTACACCTTC
CATSPQGGYGYTF
>few|TRBV12-3/TRBV12-4|-|TRBJ2-5
TGTGCCAGCAGTTTTGAGGGATACCAAGAGACCCAGTACTTC
CASSFEGYQETQYF
>few|TRBV29-1|-|TRBJ1-3
TGCAGCGTTGGTGGGAGCGGAAACACCATATATTTT
CSVGGSGNTIYF
>many|TRBV5-1|-|TRBJ2-7
TGCGCCAGCAGCTTGGAACAGGGCTACGAGCAGTACTTC
CASSLEQGYEQYF
>many|TRBV11-2|-|TRBJ1-3
TGTGCCAGCAGCTCCGACAGGTTCTCTGGAAACACCATATATTTT
CASSSDRFSGNTIYF
>many|TRBV6-1|TRBD1|TRBJ1-3
TGTGCCAGCAGTGAAAGCACAGGGGCCGGGGACACCATATATTTT
CASSESTGAGDTIYF
>few|TRBV24-1|TRBD2|TRBJ2-1
TGTGCCACCAGTGCCAGCGGGGGGGCCAATGAGCAGTTCTTC
CATSASGGANEQFF
>few|TRBV6-2/TRBV6-3|-|TRBJ2-3
TGTGCCAGCCGAACCCTCCCAGATACGCAGTATTTT
CASRTLPDTQYF
>-|TRBV30|-|TRBJ2-5
TGTGCCTGGAGTGTCATCTTAGAGACCCAGTACTTC
CAWSVILETQYF
>-|TRBV28|-|TRBJ1-4
TGTGCCAGTCGGACAGTCTATGAAAAACTGTTTTTT
CASRTVYEKLFF